This TCR beta chain was observed in a study of early T cells in non-severe SARS-CoV-2 infection. V lost 4 bases, J lost 6 bases, and 32 bases lay in between. Germline V gives CDR1 SGDLS, CDR2 YYNGEE. CDR3 size: 19 residues. As part of library construction, unique molecular identifiers were attached to individual cDNA molecules. TCRdb analysed the 5' RACE reads with MiXCR anew, one entry per CDR3 protein. Of approximately 35,000 distinct CDR3 sequences listed, approximately 6% are singletons. This clonotype was detected many times. The material sequenced was whole blood. The sequence came from an adult who was a healthcare worker with PCR-confirmed SARS-CoV-2 infection or an uninfected control (not recorded which). The genes are TRBV9 and TRBJ2-7; D might be TRBD2 (5 bases). CDR3 DNA sequence: TGTGCCAGCAGCCCAGAGCCGTCAAATGTGGGAGCCCCCTTACGCGAGCAGTACTTC. Protein: CASSPEPSNVGAPLREQYF.